This T cell receptor beta chain was identified in a study of cytomegalovirus exposure and HLA in healthy donors. About the study: The 90 to 150 validation repertoires used a platform that matched the one used for the approximately 670 first-cohort repertoires, as a later analysis reported.

Findings and caveats of the study: It was reportedly the case that the classifier diagnosed cytomegalovirus status with high specificity and sensitivity. Rare TCR sequences dominated, though some public TCRs recurred in many donors. Among the CMV-associated chains, a few were confirmed in vitro as specific for CMV antigens.

TCRdb's table, derived via immunoSEQ multiplex PCR, lists solely in-frame clones and lacks some. The table has over 100,000 clones, roughly 88% seen once. Per the germline V gene, CDR1 is SGHAT and CDR2 is FQNNGV. V gave up 5 bases and J gave up 5 bases, with 15 bases separating them. The CDR3 loop spans 14 amino acids. Turning to this clone: Its antigen is currently unknown.

Sequenced input: PBMCs. The sequence derives from a woman aged 18-29 years in good health and CMV-seropositive. The chain uses TRBV11-2 and TRBJ1-2; possibly TRBD1 for D (5 bases). This CDR3 reads CASSPELQDYGYTF. The CDR3 DNA reads TGTGCCAGCAGCCCAGAACTACAGGATTATGGCTACACCTTC.